These 14 T cell receptor beta chains originate from one sample sequenced in a study of T cell repertoires in cytomegalovirus infection. One entry per CDR3 protein, called by TCRdb with MiXCR from the reads. The table records over 250,000 distinct CDR3 sequences, under 25% of them present only once. Their antigen targets remain unknown. Material: cultured PBMCs, obtained from culture after CMV antigen stimulation. All receptors derive from a human donor in good health (CMV status not recorded). Some clones in this sample may be carry-over from other donors' samples.

This clonotype was recorded many times. The V gene is TRBV7-8, the J gene TRBJ1-4; no clear D gene. CDR3 length: 15 amino acids. CDR1 and CDR2 from the germline V gene are SGHVS and FQNEAQ. The germline V and J ends were trimmed by 0 bases and 4 bases, with 9 bases remaining between them. CDR3 amino acids: CASSLAQSLNEKLFF. The CDR3 DNA follows: TGTGCCAGCAGCTTAGCACAGAGTCTTAATGAAAAACTGTTTTTT.

This clonotype was counted between two and nine times. The rearrangement uses TRBV12-3 or TRBV12-4 and TRBJ2-5; weak D call: TRBD2 (6 bases). CDR3 length equals 14 residues. The ends were cut back, 6 bases at V and 2 bases at J, with 13 bases in the middle. CDR3 sequence (DNA): TGTGCCAGCAGGAAAAACCGGGAGCAAGAGACCCAGTACTTC. This sequence encodes CASRKNREQETQYF.

The CDR3 sequence is CASSFDPLLLQGQTTASTDTQYF. In DNA, the CDR3 is TGTGCCAGCAGTTTCGATCCTCTATTGCTACAGGGGCAGACCACTGCTAGCACAGATACGCAGTATTTT. The chain links TRBV12-3 or TRBV12-4 to TRBJ2-3; the match to TRBD1 covers 7 bases. The length of the CDR3 is 23 residues. The J segment lost 0 bases and the V segment lost 3 bases, leaving 27 bases of the junction unmatched.

In this sample, this clonotype turned up many times. The rearrangement joins TRBV7-2 to TRBJ2-3; D uncertain. Between the trimmed V and J ends, which lost 6 bases and 6 bases, there was a span of 19 bases. Germline CDR1 is SGHTA and CDR2 is FQGNSA. This CDR3 contains 15 residues. CDR3 nucleotide sequence: TGTGCCAGCAGGCGAACGTCCGCCGGCCGGGATACGCAGTATTTT. It specifies CASRRTSAGRDTQYF.

CDR3 amino acids: CASSGFSGELFF. Written as DNA, the CDR3 is TGTGCCAGCAGCGGGTTCTCCGGGGAGCTGTTTTTT. This chain joins TRBV12-3 or TRBV12-4 and TRBJ2-2, with D unclear. V lost 6 bases to trimming and J lost 6 bases, with 8 bases between them. This CDR3 region has 12 residues.

This chain links TRBV4-3 with TRBJ2-7; a possible D gene is TRBD1 (6 bases). The V end lost 3 bases, the J end lost 5 bases, and 17 bases lay between the germline ends. Germline V gene sequence: CDR1 LGHNA, CDR2 YSLEER. The CDR3 sequence is 15 residues long. CDR3 coding DNA: TGCGCCAGCAGCCATGTACAGGGATGGGGCCACGAGCAGTACTTC. Its translation is CASSHVQGWGHEQYF.

The rearrangement links TRBV5-1 to TRBJ2-5; 10 bases line up with TRBD1. This CDR3 region has 14 residues. J gave up 2 bases and V 6 bases, and 4 bases lay outside the gene matches. The V gene's germline CDR1 is SGHRS and CDR2 YFSETQ. The CDR3: CASKGTGAQETQYF. DNA of the CDR3: TGCGCCAGCAAGGGGACAGGGGCTCAAGAGACCCAGTACTTC.

This clonotype was counted a few times. The chain combines TRBV4-3 with TRBJ2-1; D ambiguous. This CDR3 spans 16 amino acids. Trimming shortened V by 6 bases and J by 0 bases, and 15 bases separated the two germline ends. Germline V lookup: CDR1 LGHNA, CDR2 YSLEER. DNA for the CDR3: TGCGCCAGCAGTGACTCGGTCATAAGCTCCTACAATGAGCAGTTCTTC. Amino acid sequence: CASSDSVISSYNEQFF.

This clonotype was seen only a few times. This chain links TRBV6-6 with TRBJ2-5, with a tentative D call TRBD1 (5 bases). This CDR3 is 16 amino acids long. Trimming left V 6 bases short and J 1 base short, with 18 bases between. Germline-derived CDR1 and CDR2 are MNHNY and SVGAGI (reference sequence). The CDR3 nucleotides read TGTGCCAGCAGAAACCGGGTGACAGTGCTCCAAGAGACCCAGTACTTC. Translated, it gives CASRNRVTVLQETQYF.

The chain carries TRBV18 and TRBJ2-4, with TRBD2 matching over 10 bases. Germline lookup yields CDR1 KGHSH and CDR2 LQKENI. Unmatched junction bases numbered 1, after V lost 3 bases and J lost 5 bases. CDR3 length equals 14 residues. CDR3 region: CASSPGLAENIQYF. The CDR3 DNA is TGTGCCAGCTCACCCGGACTAGCGGAAAACATTCAGTACTTC.

The chain links TRBV14 to TRBJ2-5; D not resolved. Trimming pared 3 bases from V and 5 bases from J, leaving 13 bases between. This CDR3 is 14 amino acids long. The germline V gene encodes CDR1 SGHDN and CDR2 FVKESK. In DNA, the CDR3 is TGTGCCAGCAGCCACCGAGCGATTGGGGAGACCCAGTACTTC. It specifies CASSHRAIGETQYF. Drawing the rest from reference TRBV14 and TRBJ2-5, the complete variable domain is EAGVTQFPSHSVIEKGQTVTLRCDPISGHDNLYWYRRVMGKEIKFLLHFVKESKQDESGMPNNRFLAERTGGTYSTLKVQPAELEDSGVYFCASSHRAIGETQYFGPGTRLLVL.

This clonotype was seen many times. The chain has TRBV24-1 and TRBJ1-5; D may be TRBD1 (5 bases). Trimming left V 2 bases short and J 10 bases short, with 14 bases between. This CDR3 contains 14 residues. Germline V gene data show CDR1 as KGHDR and CDR2 as SFDVKD. The CDR3 DNA reads as TGTGCCACCAGTGATTCCCTTGAGGGACTCCCCCAGCATTTT. Translation gives CATSDSLEGLPQHF.

The chain uses TRBV2 and TRBJ2-7; no clear D. This CDR3 is 13 amino acids long. CDR1 SNHLY and CDR2 FYNNEI come from the germline V gene. V was pared by 4 bases and J by 3 bases, with 10 bases between. The CDR3 loop reads CASSVQSNYEQYV. CDR3 bases: TGTGCCAGCAGTGTGCAGTCTAACTACGAGCAGTACGTC.

This clonotype was observed many times. This chain connects TRBV10-3 to TRBJ2-1; D is perhaps TRBD2 (5 bases). CDR3 size: 15 residues. Trimming cost V 5 bases and J 0 bases, with 11 bases left between them. The germline gives CDR1 ENHRY, CDR2 SYGVKD. The CDR3 region is CAISPAEYSYNEQFF. The CDR3 DNA follows: TGTGCCATCAGTCCAGCGGAATACTCCTACAATGAGCAGTTCTTC.